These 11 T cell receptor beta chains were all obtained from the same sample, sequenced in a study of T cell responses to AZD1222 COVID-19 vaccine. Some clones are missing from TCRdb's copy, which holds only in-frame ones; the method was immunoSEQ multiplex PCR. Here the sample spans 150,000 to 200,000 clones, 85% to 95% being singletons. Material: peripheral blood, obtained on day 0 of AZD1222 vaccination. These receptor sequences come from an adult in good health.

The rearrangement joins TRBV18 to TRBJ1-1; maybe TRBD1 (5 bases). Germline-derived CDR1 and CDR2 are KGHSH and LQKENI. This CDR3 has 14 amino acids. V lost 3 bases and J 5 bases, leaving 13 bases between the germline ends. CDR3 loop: CASSPGAARTEAFF. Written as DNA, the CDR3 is TGTGCCAGCTCACCCGGGGCAGCAAGAACTGAAGCTTTCTTT.

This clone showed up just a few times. The CDR3 here is CASSEVGRNNEKLFF. Written as DNA, the CDR3 is TGTGCCAGCAGTGAGGTGGGGAGGAATAATGAAAAACTGTTTTTT. The J gene is TRBJ1-4, the V gene TRBV2; no reliable D call. This CDR3 spans 15 amino acids. Germline lookup yields CDR1 SNHLY and CDR2 FYNNEI. The V gene lost 3 bases and the J gene lost 4 bases, with 12 bases spanning the gap.

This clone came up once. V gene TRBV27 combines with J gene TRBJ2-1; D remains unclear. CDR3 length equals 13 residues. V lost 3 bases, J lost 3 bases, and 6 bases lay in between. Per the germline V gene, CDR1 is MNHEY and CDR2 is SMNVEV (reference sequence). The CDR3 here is CASSLGFYNEQFF. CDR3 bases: TGTGCCAGCAGTTTGGGATTCTACAATGAGCAGTTCTTC.

The CDR3 loop is CASSIDRGQRGTGELFF. CDR3 nucleotides: TGTGCCAGTAGTATCGACAGGGGGCAGCGAGGCACCGGGGAGCTGTTTTTT. The chain combines TRBV19 with TRBJ2-2, with 10 bases fitting TRBD1. The germline gives CDR1 LNHDA, CDR2 SQIVND (reference sequence). This CDR3 is built from 17 residues. Trimming took 3 bases from V and 4 from J; bases not matched to a gene: 8. The variable domain in full, with the rest retrieved from reference TRBV19 and TRBJ2-2, is DGGITQSPKYLFRKEGQNVTLSCEQNLNHDAMYWYRQDPGQGLRLIYYSQIVNDFQKGDIAEGYSVSREKKESFPLTVTSAQKNPTAFYLCASSIDRGQRGTGELFFGEGSRLTVL.

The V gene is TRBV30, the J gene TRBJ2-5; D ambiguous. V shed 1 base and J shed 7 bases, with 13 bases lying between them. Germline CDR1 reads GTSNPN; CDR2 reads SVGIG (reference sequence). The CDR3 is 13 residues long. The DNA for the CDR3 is TGTGCCTGGAGTGGAAGCCCCATAGGGACCCAGTACTTC. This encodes CAWSGSPIGTQYF. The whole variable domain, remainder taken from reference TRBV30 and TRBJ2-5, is SQTIHQWPATLVQPVGSPLSLECTVEGTSNPNLYWYRQAAGRGLQLLFYSVGIGQISSEVPQNLSASRPQDRQFILSSKKLLLSDSGFYLCAWSGSPIGTQYFGPGTRLLVL.

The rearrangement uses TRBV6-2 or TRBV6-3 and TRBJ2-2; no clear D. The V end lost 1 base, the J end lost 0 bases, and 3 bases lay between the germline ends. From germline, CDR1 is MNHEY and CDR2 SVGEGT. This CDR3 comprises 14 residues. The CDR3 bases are TGTGCCAGCAGTTACTTTCCGAACACCGGGGAGCTGTTTTTT. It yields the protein CASSYFPNTGELFF.

The CDR3 sequence is CASSLDSTPNTEAFF. CDR3 sequence (DNA): TGTGCCAGCAGCTTGGACAGCACCCCGAACACTGAAGCTTTCTTT. The rearrangement uses TRBV5-4 and TRBJ1-1; no reliable D call. Germline loops: CDR1 SGHNT, CDR2 YYREEE (reference sequence). CDR3 size: 15 residues. Trimming shortened V by 0 bases and J by 1 base, and 10 bases separated the two germline ends. Full variable domain (outside the CDR3, taken from reference TRBV5-4 and TRBJ1-1): ETGVTQSPTHLIKTRGQQVTLRCSSQSGHNTVSWYQQALGQGPQFIFQYYREEENGRGNFPPRFSGLQFPNYSSELNVNALELDDSALYLCASSLDSTPNTEAFFGQGTRLTVV.

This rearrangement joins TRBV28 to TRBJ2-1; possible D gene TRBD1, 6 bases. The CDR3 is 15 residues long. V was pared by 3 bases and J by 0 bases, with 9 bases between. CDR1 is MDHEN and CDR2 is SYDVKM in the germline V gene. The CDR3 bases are TGTGCCAGCAGTTTGAGGGGGATCTCCTACAATGAGCAGTTCTTC. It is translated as CASSLRGISYNEQFF.

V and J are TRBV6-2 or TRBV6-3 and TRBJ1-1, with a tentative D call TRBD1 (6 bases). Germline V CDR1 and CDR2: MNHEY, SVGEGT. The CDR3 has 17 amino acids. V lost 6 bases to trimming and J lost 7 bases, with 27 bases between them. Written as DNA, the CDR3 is TGTGCCAGCAGCCTACGCCGAGATGACAGAGAAGGGGGTGAAGCTTTCTTT. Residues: CASSLRRDDREGGEAFF.

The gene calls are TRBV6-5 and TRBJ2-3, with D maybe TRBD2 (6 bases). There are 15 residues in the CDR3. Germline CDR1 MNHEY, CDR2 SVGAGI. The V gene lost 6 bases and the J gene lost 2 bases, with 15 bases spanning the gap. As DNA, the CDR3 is TGTGCCAGCAGGAGCCTTGGCGGGACCACAGATACGCAGTATTTT. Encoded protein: CASRSLGGTTDTQYF.

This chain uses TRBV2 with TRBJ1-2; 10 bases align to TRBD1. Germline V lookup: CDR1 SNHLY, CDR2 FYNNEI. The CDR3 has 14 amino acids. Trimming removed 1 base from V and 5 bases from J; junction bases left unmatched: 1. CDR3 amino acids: CASSEGGQGYGYTF. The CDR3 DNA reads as TGTGCCAGCAGTGAAGGGGGACAGGGGTATGGCTACACCTTC.